This record covers a single TCR beta chain. Its target is not known. This specimen belongs to a study of cytomegalovirus exposure and HLA in healthy donors. Study findings and constraints: A later analysis reported that several of the most significant clusters appeared to be linked to common viral pathogens, among them Epstein-Barr virus. The authors later found HLA-associated TCR beta chains more clonally expanded than equally common others.

This PCR relied on a set of 60 Vbeta primers and 13 Jbeta primers. In the original processing: Counted up in a later analysis, unique TCR beta chains came to 60 million to 95 million, with around 12 million shared. Generated by immunoSEQ multiplex PCR, the TCRdb table keeps only in-frame clones and is missing some. That table furnishes V, J and clone size, whereas the DNA furnished D and trimming. The sample shows some 80,000 clones, over 75% of them seen only once. The germline V and J ends were trimmed by 7 bases and 4 bases, with 16 bases remaining between them. The CDR3 length is 14 residues. The germline V gene encodes CDR1 SNHLY and CDR2 FYNNEI.

The material sequenced was PBMCs. The clonotype was recovered from a man aged 50-59 years in good health and CMV-seronegative. V is TRBV2 and J is TRBJ1-2; possible D gene TRBD1, 6 bases. CDR3: CASTRDKTGYGYTF. The DNA of the CDR3 is TGTGCCAGCACTCGGGACAAAACCGGCTATGGCTACACCTTC.